This section outlines one TCR beta chain sequence together with its context. The antigen it binds to is not known. The record has no base qualities; no much larger clone is one base away. This entry is derived from a study of blood T cell repertoires in COVID-19 (dated by TCRdb to 2020 to 2022). Concerning the study at large: The collaborator samples originated in the United States, Italy and Spain and spanned the acute and convalescent phases of COVID-19. The prospective study material was composed of cDNA or gDNA derived from T cells, B-cell-depleted T cells, or PBMCs. Subjects who had been exposed to COVID-19, were actively infected with it, or had recovered from it provided the deeply sampled blood TCRbeta repertoires that made up the dataset. The repertoires were released in a freely available public database meant as a resource for research on the immune response to SARS-CoV-2. Samples came from the ongoing ImmuneRACE study (first 160 participants) plus 1,254 subjects from 6 global collaborators. A de-identified subject ID, COVID-19 status, age in years and sex were almost always included in the sample metadata. Where available, HLA class I and class II types were taken from metadata supplied by the sample provider and were not determined by assay-based typing. Broad study findings and their caveats: Clinical and demographic metadata were provided uncurated, with the amount varying by source and participant.

TCRbeta CDR3 regions were amplified from genomic DNA by means of the immunoSEQ Assay, a bias-controlled multiplex PCR. As for the original processing: Nucleated cell counts per sample were estimated from amplification of reference gene primers within the assay. To quantify the absolute abundance of each unique TCRbeta CDR3 rearrangement, sequence reads were collapsed and filtered. Productive Simpson clonality was computed per sample as the square root of Simpson's diversity index over productive rearrangements. The table comes from immuneACCESS by way of TCRdb, which keeps in-frame sequences with V and J called. Part of the clones is missing from these tables; in studies checked, under half for an unresolved V gene and the rest for unknown reasons. The D gene and trimming were derived from the DNA, and the V and J assignments and clone size from that table. The sample table shows 90,000 to 150,000 clones, and around 86% are seen once. Approximately 11% of the sample lies in the top ten.

The collaborating institutions used their own protocols to collect whole blood in K2EDTA tubes. For TCRbeta analysis, collaborator samples were shipped as frozen whole blood, as isolated PBMCs, or as DNA extracted from either sample type. This TCR derives from an elderly man with acute or convalescent COVID-19. Sequencing input: peripheral blood.

The CDR3 reads as follows: CASSPPGQQSPLHF. The DNA sequence is as follows: TGTGCCAGCAGTCCACCGGGACAGCAGTCACCCCTCCACTTT. The chain joins TRBV28 to TRBJ1-6; TRBD1 agrees with 7 junctional bases. Trimming accounts for 5 bases at V and 10 bases at J, while the number of junction bases matched to no gene is 8. From a lookup of the germline V gene, CDR1 and CDR2 are MDHEN and SYDVKM. The CDR3 runs 14 amino acids, cysteine and phenylalanine included. Here the CDR3 DNA is all that survives: 42 bases in frame from base 1.